The rows below give T cell receptor beta chains drawn from one sample of a study of identical twins. TCRdb reanalysed the 5' RACE reads using MiXCR and keeps one entry per CDR3 protein. Among about 570,000 distinct CDR3 sequences listed, more than 9% were seen once. These same data were also listed under a study on yellow fever vaccine responses in identical twins.

Sample: PBMCs. Source of these receptors: a woman aged 18-29 years in good health. Each CDR3 is given with its conserved first and last residue. The D gene is left open where the match is weak. Size is omitted from some rows. Given values are once, few, many or a class for expanded clones.

J gene: TRBJ2-1; D gene: TRBD2; clone size: many; V gene: TRBV15; CDR3 DNA: TGTGCCACCAGCAGAGGTTCCCTAGCGGGGGGAAATGAGCAGTTCTTC; CDR3 protein: CATSRGSLAGGNEQFF
J gene: TRBJ2-1; D gene: TRBD2; clone size: few; V gene: TRBV28; CDR3 DNA: TGTGCCAGCATTCAGGAGGGACTAGGGTTCAATGAGCAGTTCTTC; CDR3 protein: CASIQEGLGFNEQFF
J gene: TRBJ2-2; D gene: .; clone size: many; V gene: TRBV12-3/TRBV12-4; CDR3 DNA: TGTGCCAGCAGCGTAACGTCGGGTGGCACCGGGGAGCTGTTTTTT; CDR3 protein: CASSVTSGGTGELFF
J gene: TRBJ1-3; D gene: .; clone size: few; V gene: TRBV6-5; CDR3 DNA: TGTGCCAGCTCCGTACAGTTCTCTGGAACCACCATATATTTT; CDR3 protein: CASSVQFSGTTIYF
J gene: TRBJ2-3; D gene: TRBD2; clone size: .; V gene: TRBV2; CDR3 DNA: TGTGCCAGCCCCCTGGCGGGGGGTCCGAAAGATACGCAGTATTTT; CDR3 protein: CASPLAGGPKDTQYF
J gene: TRBJ2-7; D gene: .; clone size: few; V gene: TRBV5-1; CDR3 DNA: TGCGCCAGCAGCTTGGACACCCACTCCTACGAGCAGTACTTC; CDR3 protein: CASSLDTHSYEQYF
J gene: TRBJ2-4; D gene: .; clone size: few; V gene: TRBV4-1; CDR3 DNA: TGCGCCAGCAGCCAAACCGGGGGCGAAAACATTCAGTACTTC; CDR3 protein: CASSQTGGENIQYF
J gene: TRBJ2-2; D gene: TRBD2; clone size: few; V gene: TRBV28; CDR3 DNA: TGTGCCAGCACCAACCCCGGGGCTAGCGGGAGTAGAACCGGGGAGCTGTTTTTT; CDR3 protein: CASTNPGASGSRTGELFF
J gene: TRBJ2-3; D gene: .; clone size: .; V gene: TRBV20-1; CDR3 DNA: TGCAGTGCTGAGGCGGGACTGATCCCTTTCACAGATACGCAGTATTTT; CDR3 protein: CSAEAGLIPFTDTQYF
J gene: TRBJ2-7; D gene: .; clone size: .; V gene: TRBV3-1; CDR3 DNA: TGTGCCAGCAGCCAATACCTCTCCTACGAGCAGTACTTC; CDR3 protein: CASSQYLSYEQYF
J gene: TRBJ2-3; D gene: .; clone size: few; V gene: TRBV29-1; CDR3 DNA: TGCAGCGGGCGAGGGGGTAGCGAAGCTACGCAGTATTTT; CDR3 protein: CSGRGGSEATQYF
J gene: TRBJ2-5; D gene: .; clone size: .; V gene: TRBV7-9; CDR3 DNA: TGTGCCAGCAGCCCACCACGGTTAGCGGCCCAAGAGACCCAGTACTTC; CDR3 protein: CASSPPRLAAQETQYF
J gene: TRBJ2-5; D gene: TRBD2; clone size: .; V gene: TRBV5-1; CDR3 DNA: TGCGCCAGCAGCTTGGCCGTACTAGCGTCGGAAGAGACCCAGTACTTC; CDR3 protein: CASSLAVLASEETQYF
J gene: TRBJ2-4; D gene: .; clone size: .; V gene: TRBV4-3; CDR3 DNA: TGCGCCAGCAGCAAGTCAAATCAGGGGCAGAGGGACATTCAGTACTTC; CDR3 protein: CASSKSNQGQRDIQYF
J gene: TRBJ1-2; D gene: .; clone size: few; V gene: TRBV28; CDR3 DNA: TGTGCCAGCAGTAGCAGTTTCGTAACATATGGCTACACCTTC; CDR3 protein: CASSSSFVTYGYTF
J gene: TRBJ2-4; D gene: TRBD1; clone size: .; V gene: TRBV7-9; CDR3 DNA: TGTGCCAGCAGCAACACAGGGGGCAAGAACATTCAGTACTTC; CDR3 protein: CASSNTGGKNIQYF
J gene: TRBJ2-7; D gene: TRBD2; clone size: .; V gene: TRBV7-2; CDR3 DNA: TGTGCCAGCAGCTTAGGGGGGAAAAGCGGGAGAAACTACGAGCAGTACTTC; CDR3 protein: CASSLGGKSGRNYEQYF
J gene: TRBJ1-1; D gene: .; clone size: .; V gene: TRBV20-1; CDR3 DNA: TGCAGTGCCTGGAGCGGGGGGAATGAAGCTTTCTTT; CDR3 protein: CSAWSGGNEAFF
J gene: TRBJ2-1; D gene: .; clone size: few; V gene: TRBV7-2; CDR3 DNA: TGTGCCAGCAGCTTAGCGCGGGGTGGGGACAATGAGCAGTTCTTC; CDR3 protein: CASSLARGGDNEQFF
J gene: TRBJ2-1; D gene: TRBD1; clone size: .; V gene: TRBV29-1; CDR3 DNA: TGCAGCGTGAGGGGACAGGGGAGGAACAATGAGCAGTTCTTC; CDR3 protein: CSVRGQGRNNEQFF
J gene: TRBJ1-1; D gene: TRBD1; clone size: .; V gene: TRBV19; CDR3 DNA: TGTGCCAGTAGTATTCTGGGGACAGGGGGAACTGAAGCTTTCTTT; CDR3 protein: CASSILGTGGTEAFF
J gene: TRBJ2-7; D gene: .; clone size: few; V gene: TRBV11-2; CDR3 DNA: TGTGCCAGCAGACCAGCGGGCAGGACCTCCTACGAGCAGTACTTC; CDR3 protein: CASRPAGRTSYEQYF
J gene: TRBJ2-3; D gene: TRBD2; clone size: few; V gene: TRBV12-3/TRBV12-4; CDR3 DNA: TGTGCCAGCAGTCCAAAGGGCCTAGCGGGCACAGATACGCAGTATTTT; CDR3 protein: CASSPKGLAGTDTQYF
J gene: TRBJ1-1; D gene: .; clone size: .; V gene: TRBV15; CDR3 DNA: TGTGCCACCAGCGGGTCCGGACGGGTTGAAGCTTTCTTT; CDR3 protein: CATSGSGRVEAFF
J gene: TRBJ2-3; D gene: .; clone size: many; V gene: TRBV4-1; CDR3 DNA: TGCGCCAGCAGCCAGATAGGGGGACTGGCAGATACGCAGTATTTT; CDR3 protein: CASSQIGGLADTQYF
J gene: TRBJ2-3; D gene: .; clone size: .; V gene: TRBV6-5; CDR3 DNA: TGTGCCAGCAGTTACGACTCACTTGGGGGTAGCACAGATACGCAGTATTTT; CDR3 protein: CASSYDSLGGSTDTQYF
J gene: TRBJ2-7; D gene: TRBD1; clone size: many; V gene: TRBV4-2; CDR3 DNA: TGTGCCAGCAGCCAAGAACAGGGGGGAGGAGGCTACGAGCAGTACTTC; CDR3 protein: CASSQEQGGGGYEQYF
J gene: TRBJ2-2; D gene: TRBD1; clone size: many; V gene: TRBV20-1; CDR3 DNA: TGCAGTGCTAGCCCCCGGACAGGGTTCAGCGGGGAGCTGTTTTTT; CDR3 protein: CSASPRTGFSGELFF
J gene: TRBJ2-1; D gene: TRBD2; clone size: few; V gene: TRBV12-5; CDR3 DNA: TGTGCTAGTGGAACGACTAGCATATACAATGAGCAGTTCTTC; CDR3 protein: CASGTTSIYNEQFF
J gene: TRBJ2-7; D gene: .; clone size: .; V gene: TRBV7-2; CDR3 DNA: TGTGCCAGCAGCTTATTGGGCAACACCTACGAGCAGTACTTC; CDR3 protein: CASSLLGNTYEQYF
J gene: TRBJ2-2; D gene: .; clone size: few; V gene: TRBV30; CDR3 DNA: TGTGCCTGGAGTCCGAACGCCGGGGAGCTGTTTTTT; CDR3 protein: CAWSPNAGELFF
J gene: TRBJ2-2; D gene: .; clone size: .; V gene: TRBV20-1; CDR3 DNA: TGCAGTGCTACCAGACTCCCCAGCGGGGAGCTGTTTTTT; CDR3 protein: CSATRLPSGELFF